This T cell receptor beta chain was obtained from a study of graft-versus-host responses after intestinal transplantation. Study-wide context: Every transplant recipient was induced with anti-thymocyte globulin, then maintained on tacrolimus and steroids for about 3 years. Study-wide findings and caveats: The highest levels of circulating GvH clones went along with early declines in HvG clones after transplant.

The table came from immunoSEQ multiplex PCR; TCRdb's copy has only in-frame clones and leaves some out. Seen here are approximately 90,000 clones, 85% to 95% observed once, and the top ten hold roughly 0.37%. CDR3 length: 15 amino acids. Per the germline V gene, CDR1 is SGHRS and CDR2 is YFSETQ. The trim removed 1 base at V and 4 bases at J, leaving 0 bases unmatched. On this clone: Its antigen is not known.

The chain has TRBV5-1 and TRBJ2-2; 11 nucleotides line up with TRBD2. The starting material was unstimulated CD8+ T cells sorted from spleen or lymph node cells, obtained before transplant. The clonotype comes from a human donor who was the organ donor for an intestinal transplant. CDR3 nucleotides: TGCGCCAGCAGCTTGACTAGCGGGGGCACCGGGGAGCTGTTTTTT. Its protein product is CASSLTSGGTGELFF.